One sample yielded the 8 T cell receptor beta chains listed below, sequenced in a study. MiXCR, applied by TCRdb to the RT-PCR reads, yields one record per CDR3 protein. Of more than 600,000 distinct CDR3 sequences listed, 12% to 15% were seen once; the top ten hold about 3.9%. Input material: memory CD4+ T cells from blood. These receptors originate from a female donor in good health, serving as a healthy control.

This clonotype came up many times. CDR3 DNA: TGTGCCAGCAGCCAGACGAGCCTTGAGCAGCCCCAGCATTTT. Translation gives CASSQTSLEQPQHF. V gene TRBV6-6 combines with J gene TRBJ1-5; D unclear. Germline V gene lookup returns CDR1 MNHNY and CDR2 SVGAGI (reference sequence). The length of the CDR3 is 14 residues. Trimming took 6 bases from V and 7 from J, leaving 16 bases between them.

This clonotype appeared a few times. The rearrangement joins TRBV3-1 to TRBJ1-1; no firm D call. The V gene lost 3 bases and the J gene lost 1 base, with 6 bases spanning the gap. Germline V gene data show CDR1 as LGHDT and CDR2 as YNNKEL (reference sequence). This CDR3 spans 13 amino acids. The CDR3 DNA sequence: TGTGCCAGCAGCCACAACACGAACACTGAAGCTTTCTTT. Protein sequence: CASSHNTNTEAFF.

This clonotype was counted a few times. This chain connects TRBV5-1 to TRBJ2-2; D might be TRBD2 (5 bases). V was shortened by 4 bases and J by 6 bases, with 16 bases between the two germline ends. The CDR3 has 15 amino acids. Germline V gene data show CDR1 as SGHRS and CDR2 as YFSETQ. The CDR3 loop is CASSPPSGDSGELFF. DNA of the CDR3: TGCGCCAGCAGCCCCCCCTCCGGGGATTCCGGGGAGCTGTTTTTT.

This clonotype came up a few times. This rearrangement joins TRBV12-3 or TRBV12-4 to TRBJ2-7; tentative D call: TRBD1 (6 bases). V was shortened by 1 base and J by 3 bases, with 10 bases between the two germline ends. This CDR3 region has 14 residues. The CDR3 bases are TGTGCCAGCAGTTTAGGACAGGTTTTCTACGAGCAGTACTTC. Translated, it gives CASSLGQVFYEQYF.

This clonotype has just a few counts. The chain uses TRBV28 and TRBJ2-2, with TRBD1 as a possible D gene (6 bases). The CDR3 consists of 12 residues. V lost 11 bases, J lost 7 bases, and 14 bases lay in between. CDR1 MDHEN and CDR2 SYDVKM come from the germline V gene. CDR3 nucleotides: TGTGCCTACAGGGTTTATGGCGGGGAGCTGTTTTTT. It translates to CAYRVYGGELFF.

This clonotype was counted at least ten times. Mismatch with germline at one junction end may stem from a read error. CDR3 nucleotides: TGTGCCATCAGTGACCGAGGGGAGACTGGAGCTTTCTTT. Protein product: CAISDRGETGAFF. The chain joins TRBV10-3 to TRBJ1-1, with a weak D call TRBD1 (5 bases). This CDR3 spans 13 amino acids. Germline V gives CDR1 ENHRY, CDR2 SYGVKD.

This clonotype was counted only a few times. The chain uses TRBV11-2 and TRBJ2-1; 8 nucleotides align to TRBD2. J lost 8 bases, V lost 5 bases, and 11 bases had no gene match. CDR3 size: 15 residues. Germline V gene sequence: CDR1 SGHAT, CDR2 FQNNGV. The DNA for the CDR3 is TGTGCCAGCAGCCCAAGCGGGAGAGTCGCCGATGAGCAGTTCTTC. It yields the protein CASSPSGRVADEQFF.

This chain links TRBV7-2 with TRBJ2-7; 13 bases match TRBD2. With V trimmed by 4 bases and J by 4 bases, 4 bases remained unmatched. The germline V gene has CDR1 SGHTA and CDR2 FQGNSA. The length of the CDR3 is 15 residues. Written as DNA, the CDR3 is TGTGCCAGCAGCTCACTAGCGGGAGGGTGGTACGAGCAGTACTTC. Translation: CASSSLAGGWYEQYF.